This T cell receptor (beta chain) is drawn from a study of tissue T cells after allogeneic stem cell transplantation (dated by TCRdb to 2021 to 2024). As for the study more broadly: Every GVHD patient got a graft from a donor, with four grafts unmodified and three CD34-selected to deplete T cells. When multiple samples of a tissue existed, pathologist review of H&E sections prioritized samples with histologically apparent lymphocytes for sequencing. The study profiled TCR beta repertoires across many tissues from research autopsies of patients with and without GVHD, plus mouse models of GVHD. The human arm was conducted as a prospective observational study, and neither blinding nor randomization was performed. Summary of the overall study and its limitations: Only a few T cell clones appeared in more than one patient, yet motif-based clustering showed tissue-specific repertoire signatures that were shared between patients. Within patients, how anatomically similar tissues were was a major factor shaping TCR repertoire composition, regardless of disease or transplant status. The patient cohort was small and varied clinically, and sampling depth was recognized as a limitation. Which tissue TCRs were alloreactive or antigen-specific was not determined in the study, and some clones might have been persisting host cells. In both patients and mice, T cells from blood and spleen picked up only a limited part of the TCR repertoire that was detected in tissues.

Libraries came from the immunoSEQ multiplex PCR assay. TCRbeta CDR3 sequencing was performed at survey depth by Adaptive Biotechnologies, and CDR3 sequences, V/J genes, productive frequency and template counts were reported. TCR beta CDR3 regions were amplified from genomic DNA rather than RNA. From the authors' description of their analysis: Jensen-Shannon divergence was used to quantify pairwise repertoire overlap between tissues, with a value of 1 meaning complete divergence and a value of 0 meaning identical repertoires. Tissues were clustered by single-linkage agglomerative hierarchical clustering of pairwise JSD values and displayed as dendrograms. GLIPH2 was run on all patient samples with simulation_depth 1000, kmer_min_depth 3, cdr3_length_cutoff 8, keeping groups with more than two unique CDR3s. A standardized tissue-overlap score extrapolated Jaccard GLIPH-group overlap across patients to a standard repertoire size of 1000 clones. Linear mixed-effect models, with tissue as a fixed effect and individual as a random effect, were used to test how diversity related to clinical or experimental variables. The clones in this table, taken by TCRdb from immuneACCESS, are in-frame only. Not every clone is retained; where verified, under half of the shortfall comes from an unresolved V gene, and the cause of the rest is unknown. V and J calls and clone size come straight from that table; D and trimming were deduced from the DNA. This sample gives about 3,000 clones in total; approximately 59% of them show up just once. The top ten hold about 16% of the sample.

To note about this clone: What antigen it recognizes has not been identified. Base qualities are not recorded, but no much larger clone differs from it by a single base.

The sample's time point label is to be understood as: human tissue collected at research (rapid) autopsy. Over a roughly three-year period, about seven adult allo-HCT recipients with steroid-refractory GVHD were prospectively enrolled in a research-autopsy study. Gastrointestinal GVHD was present in all GVHD patients, each of whom received several lines of GVHD-directed therapy, and about 5 of these patients also had skin involvement. After a median post-mortem interval of roughly 9.4 hours, the autopsy tissues collected included GI sites spanning esophagus to rectum, along with liver, skin and lymphoid organs including spleen. Autopsy specimens were bisected, with one portion flash-frozen in liquid nitrogen and the remainder formalin-fixed, and GI outer muscle layers were removed. To extract genomic DNA from frozen tissues, either the Mag-Bind Blood & Tissue DNA HDQ 96 Kit on a Chemagic 360 or the DNeasy Blood & Tissue Kit was used. Because of concern about red blood cell contamination, extracted DNA was further purified using the Genomic DNA Clean & Concentrator-25 kit.

Reading from cysteine to phenylalanine, the CDR3 counts 13 amino acids. Only CDR3 DNA is held: 39 bases, read in frame from base 1. The germline V gene yields MNHEY for CDR1 and SVGAGI for CDR2. The germline ends are 15 bases apart after V is trimmed by 8 bases and J by 5 bases. The source is a male patient older than 55 with steroid-refractory graft-versus-host disease after an allogeneic stem cell transplant. Where a transplant has occurred, the graft donor may have supplied some of the T cells. The V and J segments used are TRBV6-5 and TRBJ1-1; TRBD1 might be the D gene, on 5 matching bases. The sample here was ascending colon tissue, taken at autopsy. The DNA sequence is TGTGCCAGCGGGACGACCTCTCTTACTGAAGCTTTCTTT. It translates as CASGTTSLTEAFF.